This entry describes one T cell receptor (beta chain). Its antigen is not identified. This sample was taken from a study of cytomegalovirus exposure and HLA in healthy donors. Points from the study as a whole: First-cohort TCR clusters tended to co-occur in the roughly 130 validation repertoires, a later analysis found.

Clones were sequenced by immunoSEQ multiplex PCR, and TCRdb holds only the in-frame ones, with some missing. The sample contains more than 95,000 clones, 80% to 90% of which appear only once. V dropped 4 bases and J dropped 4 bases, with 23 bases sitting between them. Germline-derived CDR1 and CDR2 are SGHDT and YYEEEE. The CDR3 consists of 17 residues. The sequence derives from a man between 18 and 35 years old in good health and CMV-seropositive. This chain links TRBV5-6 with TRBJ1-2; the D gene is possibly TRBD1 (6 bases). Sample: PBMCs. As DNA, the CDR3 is TGTGCCAGCAGCCCTACCCCCGGGGGGGCGCGCGGCTATGGCTACACCTTC. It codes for CASSPTPGGARGYGYTF.